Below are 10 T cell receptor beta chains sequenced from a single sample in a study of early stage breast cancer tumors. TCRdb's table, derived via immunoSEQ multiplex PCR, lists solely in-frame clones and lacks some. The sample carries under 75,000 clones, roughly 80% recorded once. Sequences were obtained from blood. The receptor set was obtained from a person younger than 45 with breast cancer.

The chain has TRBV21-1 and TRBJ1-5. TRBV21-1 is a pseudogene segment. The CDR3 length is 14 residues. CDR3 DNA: TGTGCCAGCAGCAAAGTCCAATCGGGAGCGCCCCAGCATTTT. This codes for CASSKVQSGAPQHF.

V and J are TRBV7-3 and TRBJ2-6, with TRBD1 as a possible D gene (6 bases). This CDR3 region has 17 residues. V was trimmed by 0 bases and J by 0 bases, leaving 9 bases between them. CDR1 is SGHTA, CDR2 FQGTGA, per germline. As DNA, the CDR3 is TGTGCCAGCAGCTTAACGGCAGGGGACTCTGGGGCCAACGTCCTGACTTTC. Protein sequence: CASSLTAGDSGANVLTF.

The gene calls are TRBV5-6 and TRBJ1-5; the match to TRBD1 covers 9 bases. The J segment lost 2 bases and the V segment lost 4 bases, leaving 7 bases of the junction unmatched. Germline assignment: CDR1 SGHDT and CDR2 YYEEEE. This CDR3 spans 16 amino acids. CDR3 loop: CASSAGTGTGNQPQHF. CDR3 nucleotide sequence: TGTGCCAGCAGCGCCGGGACAGGGACAGGCAATCAGCCCCAGCATTTT.

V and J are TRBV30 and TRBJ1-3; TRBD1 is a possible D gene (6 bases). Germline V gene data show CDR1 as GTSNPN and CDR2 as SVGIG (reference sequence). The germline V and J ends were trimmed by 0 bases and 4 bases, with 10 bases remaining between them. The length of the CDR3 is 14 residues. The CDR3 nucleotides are TGTGCCTGGAGTGTACGGGGGGCGGGAAACACCATATATTTT. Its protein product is CAWSVRGAGNTIYF. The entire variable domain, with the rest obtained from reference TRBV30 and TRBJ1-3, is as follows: SQTIHQWPATLVQPVGSPLSLECTVEGTSNPNLYWYRQAAGRGLQLLFYSVGIGQISSEVPQNLSASRPQDRQFILSSKKLLLSDSGFYLCAWSVRGAGNTIYFGEGSWLTVV.

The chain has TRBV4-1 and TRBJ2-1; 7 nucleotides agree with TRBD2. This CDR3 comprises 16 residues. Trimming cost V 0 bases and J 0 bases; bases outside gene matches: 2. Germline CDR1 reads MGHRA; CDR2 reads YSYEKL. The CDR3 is CASSQEGGSSYNEQFF. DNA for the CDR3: TGCGCCAGCAGCCAAGAGGGCGGGAGCTCCTACAATGAGCAGTTCTTC.

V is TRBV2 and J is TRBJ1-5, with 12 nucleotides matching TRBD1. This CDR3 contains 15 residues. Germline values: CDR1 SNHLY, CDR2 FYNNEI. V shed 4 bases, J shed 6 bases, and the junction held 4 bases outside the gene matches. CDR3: CASSAGQGALQPQHF. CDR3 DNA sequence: TGTGCCAGCAGTGCGGGACAGGGGGCGCTTCAGCCCCAGCATTTT.

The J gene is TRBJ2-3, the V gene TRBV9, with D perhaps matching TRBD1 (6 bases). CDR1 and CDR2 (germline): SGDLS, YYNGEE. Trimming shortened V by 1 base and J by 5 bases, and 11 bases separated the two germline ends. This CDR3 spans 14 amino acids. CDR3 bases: TGTGCCAGCAGCGTACTGGGGGCGCGAGATACGCAGTATTTT. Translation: CASSVLGARDTQYF.

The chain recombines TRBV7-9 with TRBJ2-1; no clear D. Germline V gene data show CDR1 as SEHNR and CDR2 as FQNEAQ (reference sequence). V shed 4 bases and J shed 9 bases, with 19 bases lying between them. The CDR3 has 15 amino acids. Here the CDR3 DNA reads TGTGCCAGCAGCTCTCCAGTCCGGGCGGTTAGTGAGCAGTTCTTC. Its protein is CASSSPVRAVSEQFF.

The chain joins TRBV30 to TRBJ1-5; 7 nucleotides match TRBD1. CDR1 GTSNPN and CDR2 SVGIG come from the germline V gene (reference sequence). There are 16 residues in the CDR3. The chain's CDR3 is CEPTSVGGFFSQPQHF. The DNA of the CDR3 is TGTGAGCCCACCAGCGTAGGGGGCTTCTTTAGCCAGCCCCAGCATTTT.

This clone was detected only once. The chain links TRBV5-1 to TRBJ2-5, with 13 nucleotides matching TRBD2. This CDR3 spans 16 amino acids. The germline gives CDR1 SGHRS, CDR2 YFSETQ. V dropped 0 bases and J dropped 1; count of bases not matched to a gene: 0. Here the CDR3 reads CASSLGTSGGQETQYF. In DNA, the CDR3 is TGCGCCAGCAGCTTGGGGACTAGCGGGGGCCAAGAGACCCAGTACTTC.